The 25 T cell receptor beta chains presented below share a single source sample, sequenced in a study of T cell responses to AZD1222 COVID-19 vaccine. Sequenced by immunoSEQ multiplex PCR; TCRdb stores in-frame clones only, minus some. The sample contains 130,000 or so clones, approximately 90% of which appear only once. Sample: peripheral blood, taken on day 0 of AZD1222 vaccination. These receptors were taken from an adult in good health.

This chain uses TRBV6-4 with TRBJ1-2; 8 positions match TRBD1. This CDR3 is built from 14 residues. Germline CDR1 and CDR2: MRHNA and SNTAGT. Trimming removed 4 bases from V and 8 bases from J; junction bases left unmatched: 9. This CDR3 is CASSALGQGGGYTF. CDR3 DNA sequence: TGTGCCAGCAGTGCCTTAGGACAGGGTGGCGGCTACACCTTC.

CDR3: CASSDAGITIASGNTIYF. The CDR3 DNA reads TGTGCCAGCAGTGACGCAGGGATCACCATTGCCTCTGGAAACACCATATATTTT. The chain recombines TRBV25-1 with TRBJ1-3, with D perhaps matching TRBD1 (5 bases). This CDR3 is 18 amino acids long. The V end lost 3 bases, the J end lost 0 bases, and 18 bases lay between the germline ends. CDR1 is MGHDK and CDR2 is SYGVNS in the germline V gene.

The chain uses TRBV4-1 and TRBJ1-5, with D possibly matching TRBD1 (5 bases). From germline, CDR1 is MGHRA and CDR2 YSYEKL. The length of the CDR3 is 17 residues. Trimming cost V 0 bases and J 3 bases, with 15 bases left between them. The CDR3 sequence: CASSQEGGNPPNQPQHF. CDR3 sequence (DNA): TGCGCCAGCAGCCAAGAGGGGGGGAATCCCCCCAATCAGCCCCAGCATTTT.

The chain links TRBV27 to TRBJ1-5; no clear D. This CDR3 contains 13 residues. V lost 2 bases, J lost 5 bases, and 7 bases lay in between. Germline V gives CDR1 MNHEY, CDR2 SMNVEV (reference sequence). The CDR3 sequence is CASSLMADQPQHF. The CDR3 nucleotides read TGTGCCAGCAGTTTAATGGCAGATCAGCCCCAGCATTTT.

CDR3 loop: CASSGLPGAGDEKLFF. The CDR3 DNA sequence: TGTGCCAGCAGTGGCCTACCGGGCGCGGGGGATGAAAAACTGTTTTTT. The chain uses TRBV25-1 and TRBJ1-4; D is possibly TRBD1 (5 bases). Germline loops: CDR1 MGHDK, CDR2 SYGVNS. V lost 4 bases to trimming and J lost 6 bases, with 18 bases between them. CDR3 size: 16 residues.

This chain uses TRBV4-2 with TRBJ1-1; D may be TRBD1 (6 bases). Trimming shortened V by 4 bases and J by 3 bases, and 30 bases separated the two germline ends. CDR1 LGHNA and CDR2 YNFKEQ come from the germline V gene. The CDR3 length is 20 residues. The CDR3 loop is CASSLYPPRYGRGSDTEAFF. The CDR3 DNA follows: TGTGCCAGCAGCCTATACCCACCAAGATATGGCAGGGGATCGGACACTGAAGCTTTCTTT.

V gene TRBV19 combines with J gene TRBJ1-1, with D possibly being TRBD1 (5 bases). This CDR3 is 14 amino acids long. CDR1 and CDR2 (germline): LNHDA, SQIVND (reference sequence). V was pared by 0 bases and J by 5 bases, with 10 bases between. The CDR3 DNA reads TGTGCCAGTAGTATAGATCCGGGGGAGACTGAAGCTTTCTTT. Translation gives CASSIDPGETEAFF.

This clone was seen more than once but under ten times. The rearrangement uses TRBV24-1 and TRBJ2-7, with a tentative D call TRBD2 (6 bases). This CDR3 contains 12 residues. Germline values: CDR1 KGHDR, CDR2 SFDVKD. CDR3 in amino acids: CPGTQSSYEQYF. The CDR3 region has the DNA TGTCCCGGGACTCAGAGCTCCTACGAGCAGTACTTC.

This chain links TRBV7-2 with TRBJ1-1; D gene unclear. This CDR3 region has 15 residues. The germline gives CDR1 SGHTA, CDR2 FQGNSA. Trimming shortened V by 1 base and J by 4 bases, and 13 bases separated the two germline ends. The CDR3 DNA reads as TGTGCCAGCAGCTTAGTTTCAGATCGAGGCACTGAAGCTTTCTTT. Its translation is CASSLVSDRGTEAFF.

This clone came up a few times. V gene TRBV30 combines with J gene TRBJ1-4; weak D call: TRBD1 (5 bases). The CDR3 is made up of 13 amino acids. The germline V and J ends were trimmed by 0 bases and 8 bases, with 10 bases remaining between them. CDR1 and CDR2 (germline): GTSNPN, SVGIG (reference sequence). CDR3 sequence reads: CAWSVQGREKLFF. The DNA for the CDR3 is TGTGCCTGGAGTGTTCAGGGTCGGGAAAAACTGTTTTTT.

This chain connects TRBV7-2 to TRBJ1-5; possible D gene TRBD1, 5 bases. Trimming stripped 2 bases from V and 3 bases from J, with 14 bases between. This CDR3 has 16 residues. The germline gives CDR1 SGHTA, CDR2 FQGNSA. The CDR3 DNA reads TGTGCCAGCAGCTTAATGGGACGGCTGAACAATCAGCCCCAGCATTTT. This gives the protein CASSLMGRLNNQPQHF.

Turning to this clone: The sample contains more than one DNA sequence encoding this CDR3. The chain couples TRBV9 to TRBJ1-6; no reliable D call. The germline V and J ends were trimmed by 0 bases and 5 bases, with 6 bases remaining between them. CDR1 is SGDLS, CDR2 YYNGEE, per germline. There are 14 residues in the CDR3. The CDR3 sequence is CASSVGGDNSPLHF. DNA for the CDR3: TGTGCCAGCAGCGTAGGCGGGGATAATTCACCCCTCCACTTT.

This chain links TRBV27 with TRBJ1-1; D is unclear. V was clipped by 2 bases and J by 0 bases, with 4 bases between them. CDR1 MNHEY and CDR2 SMNVEV come from the germline V gene (reference sequence). The CDR3 extends over 13 amino acids. The CDR3 bases are TGTGCCAGCAGTTTAATGATGAACACTGAAGCTTTCTTT. Amino acid sequence: CASSLMMNTEAFF.

This clone has only a few counts. The J gene is TRBJ1-5, the V gene TRBV5-5; a weak D match, TRBD1 (6 bases). Per the germline V gene, CDR1 is SGHKS and CDR2 is YYEKEE (reference sequence). The CDR3 contains 18 residues. Trimming pared 0 bases from V and 2 bases from J, leaving 18 bases between. The CDR3 bases are TGTGCCAGCAGCTTGGGGAGGGGGATGGGGTTGGGCAATCAGCCCCAGCATTTT. Protein product: CASSLGRGMGLGNQPQHF.

V gene TRBV7-2 combines with J gene TRBJ2-1; the D is unclear. There are 11 residues in the CDR3. The ends were cut back, 5 bases at V and 4 bases at J, with 3 bases in the middle. In germline, CDR1 is SGHTA, CDR2 FQGNSA. This CDR3 reads CASSIYNEQFF. The CDR3, as DNA: TGTGCCAGCAGCATATACAATGAGCAGTTCTTC.

The chain links TRBV7-2 to TRBJ1-3; D ambiguous. Germline CDR1 reads SGHTA; CDR2 reads FQGNSA. The V end was cut by 4 bases, the J end by 0 bases, with 7 bases between. The CDR3 is 14 amino acids. The CDR3 reads CASSSGSSGNTIYF. The CDR3 region has the DNA TGTGCCAGCAGCTCCGGGAGCTCTGGAAACACCATATATTTT.

This chain connects TRBV7-9 to TRBJ2-4, with 9 bases aligning to TRBD1. Germline lookup yields CDR1 SEHNR and CDR2 FQNEAQ (reference sequence). This CDR3 region has 16 residues. J lost 7 bases, V lost 1 base, and 8 bases had no gene match. The CDR3 DNA sequence: TGTGCCAGCAGCTTAGGTGGACAGGGGATGGGGAACATTCAGTACTTC. Its protein is CASSLGGQGMGNIQYF.

The chain links TRBV27 to TRBJ2-7; 12 bases map to TRBD2. Trimming cost V 3 bases and J 1 base; bases outside gene matches: 4. Germline loops: CDR1 MNHEY, CDR2 SMNVEV (reference sequence). The CDR3 is 16 amino acids. CDR3 sequence reads: CASSLRLAGESYEQYF. The CDR3 nucleotides read TGTGCCAGCAGTTTGAGACTAGCGGGAGAGTCCTACGAGCAGTACTTC.

The chain joins TRBV9 to TRBJ2-7; the match to TRBD1 covers 8 bases. The ends lost 4 bases at V and 7 bases at J; junction bases unmatched: 10. The CDR3 extends over 14 amino acids. CDR1 and CDR2 from the germline V gene are SGDLS and YYNGEE. As DNA, the CDR3 is TGTGCCAGCAGCCCTAGGCAGGGGGCCAGGGAGCAGTACTTC. It translates to CASSPRQGAREQYF.

The gene calls are TRBV5-4 and TRBJ1-1, with 9 bases aligning to TRBD1. This CDR3 spans 15 amino acids. Germline V gene lookup returns CDR1 SGHNT and CDR2 YYREEE (reference sequence). V was pared by 0 bases and J by 5 bases, with 5 bases of the junction left unmatched. CDR3 nucleotides: TGTGCCAGCAGCTTGGGACAGGGGGTGCGGACTGAAGCTTTCTTT. Translation gives CASSLGQGVRTEAFF.

The rearrangement uses TRBV9 and TRBJ2-7; perhaps TRBD1 as D (5 bases). V gave up 4 bases and J gave up 3 bases, with 8 bases separating them. This CDR3 contains 12 residues. Germline lookup yields CDR1 SGDLS and CDR2 YYNGEE. Here the CDR3 reads CASSSDSYEQYF. CDR3 coding DNA: TGTGCCAGCAGCTCCGACAGCTACGAGCAGTACTTC.

For the CDR3, the DNA is TGTGCCAGTAAAGAGTCGTGGGGGTACACAGATACGCAGTATTTT. Translation: CASKESWGYTDTQYF. The V and J genes are TRBV19 and TRBJ2-3, with D perhaps TRBD1 or TRBD2 (5 bases each). Trimming took 7 bases from V and 2 from J, leaving 16 bases between them. This CDR3 is built from 15 residues. Germline V gene sequence: CDR1 LNHDA, CDR2 SQIVND (reference sequence).

Only one count was recorded for this clone. This chain links TRBV6-5 with TRBJ1-1, with D maybe TRBD1 (5 bases). The CDR3 has 14 residues. The germline gives CDR1 MNHEY, CDR2 SVGAGI. The ends were cut back, 4 bases at V and 1 base at J, with 10 bases in the middle. The CDR3 spells CASSWGRWNTEAFF. CDR3 DNA: TGTGCCAGCAGTTGGGGACGGTGGAACACTGAAGCTTTCTTT.

V and J are TRBV6-1 and TRBJ1-2; tentatively, D is TRBD1 (5 bases). V gave up 2 bases and J gave up 8 bases, with 15 bases separating them. This CDR3 comprises 14 residues. Germline lookup yields CDR1 MNHNS and CDR2 SASEGT. The CDR3 region is CASSETQGLKGYTF. CDR3 in DNA: TGTGCCAGCAGTGAAACTCAGGGTTTAAAGGGCTACACCTTC.

The rearrangement uses TRBV29-1 and TRBJ1-2; 8 bases agree with TRBD1. The germline V gene has CDR1 SQVTM and CDR2 ANQGSEA. J was trimmed by 4 bases and V by 6 bases; bases with no gene match: 4. CDR3 length: 12 amino acids. In DNA, the CDR3 is TGCAGCGTCCGGACAGGGACCTATGGCTACACCTTC. It specifies CSVRTGTYGYTF.